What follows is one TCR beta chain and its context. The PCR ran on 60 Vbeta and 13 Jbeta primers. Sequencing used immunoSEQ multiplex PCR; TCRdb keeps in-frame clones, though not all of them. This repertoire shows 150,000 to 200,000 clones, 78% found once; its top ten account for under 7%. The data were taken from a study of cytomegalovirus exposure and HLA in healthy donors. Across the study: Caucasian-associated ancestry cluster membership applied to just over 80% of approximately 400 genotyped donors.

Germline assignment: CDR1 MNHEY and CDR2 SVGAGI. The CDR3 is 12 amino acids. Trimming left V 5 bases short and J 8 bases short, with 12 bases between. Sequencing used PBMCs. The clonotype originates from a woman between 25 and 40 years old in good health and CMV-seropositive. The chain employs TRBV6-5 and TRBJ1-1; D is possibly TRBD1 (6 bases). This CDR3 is CASSQGSAEAFF. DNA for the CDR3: TGTGCCAGCAGTCAGGGGAGCGCGGAAGCTTTCTTT.